Here is one T cell receptor (beta chain) with its context. This sample is drawn from a study of technical replicates of blood from a handful of donors. TCRdb's copy holds only in-frame clones and misses some; the assay was immunoSEQ multiplex PCR. Among tens of thousands of clones listed, 94% were seen once. Deletions cut 5 bases from V and 1 base from J, with 17 bases between. The germline CDR1 and CDR2 sequences are SEHNR and FQNEAQ (reference sequence). The CDR3 contains 16 residues. Sequenced input: T cells isolated from PBMCs. The clonotype originates from a human donor in good health. The gene calls are TRBV7-9 and TRBJ1-1, with D perhaps matching TRBD1 (5 bases). For the CDR3, the DNA is TGTGCCAGCAGCACCTTCGGAAGGGGCTGGAACACTGAAGCTTTCTTT. Translating it yields CASSTFGRGWNTEAFF.